This is a list of T cell receptor beta chains from one sample in a study of Ad26.COV2.S vaccination and SARS-CoV-2 variants. Clones were read by immunoSEQ multiplex PCR, and TCRdb kept only the in-frame ones, dropping some. The repertoire consists of around 370,000 clones, with approximately 84% occurring once and the leading ten covering around 3%. The sequencing here drew on peripheral blood, taken in a trial of Ad26.COV2.S vaccine versus placebo. These receptors all come from a person between 18 and 65 years old who received the Ad26.COV2.S COVID-19 vaccine or a placebo. CDR3s include the opening cysteine and the closing phenylalanine or tryptophan. The order of the fields is J gene, clone size, V gene, D gene, CDR3 protein, CDR3 DNA. The D gene is left open where the match is weak. Clone size is not always given. Where it is, it says once, few, many or a class for expanded clones.

J: TRBJ2-2; size: many; V: TRBV5-6; D: TRBD2; CDR3: CASSLAGTINTGELFF; DNA: TGTGCCAGCAGCTTGGCGGGGACTATAAACACCGGGGAGCTGTTTTTT
J: TRBJ1-4; size: .; V: TRBV6-5; D: .; CDR3: CASSYSGPGNEKLFF; DNA: TGTGCCAGCAGTTATTCAGGCCCGGGTAATGAAAAACTGTTTTTT
J: TRBJ2-2; size: .; V: TRBV18; D: TRBD1; CDR3: CASSPRTGSTGELFF; DNA: TGTGCCAGCTCCCCCAGGACAGGGTCCACCGGGGAGCTGTTTTTT
J: TRBJ2-1; size: .; V: TRBV30; D: .; CDR3: CSFSRHEQFF; DNA: TGCAGTTTCTCCCGCCATGAGCAGTTCTTC
J: TRBJ1-2; size: .; V: TRBV27; D: TRBD1; CDR3: CASSLSTGQGYYGYTF; DNA: TGTGCCAGCAGTTTATCGACAGGACAGGGGTACTATGGCTACACCTTC
J: TRBJ2-2; size: .; V: TRBV18; D: .; CDR3: CASSLYGGGDTGELFF; DNA: TGTGCCAGCTCACTTTACGGAGGGGGCGACACCGGGGAGCTGTTTTTT
J: TRBJ2-5; size: few; V: TRBV5-4; D: TRBD2; CDR3: CASSSSGRGGETQYF; DNA: TGTGCCAGCAGCTCTAGCGGGAGGGGTGGAGAGACCCAGTACTTC
J: TRBJ1-5; size: .; V: TRBV10-3; D: TRBD1; CDR3: CAISGRGDQPQHF; DNA: TGTGCCATCAGTGGCAGGGGGGATCAGCCCCAGCATTTT
J: TRBJ2-3; size: .; V: TRBV10-3; D: .; CDR3: CAISESRWTQLTTDTQYF; DNA: TGTGCCATCAGTGAGTCTCGGTGGACCCAACTTACCACAGATACGCAGTATTTT
J: TRBJ2-5; size: .; V: TRBV6-2/TRBV6-3; D: .; CDR3: CASSTLLRSQETQYF; DNA: TGTGCCAGCAGTACCCTTTTGAGGAGTCAAGAGACCCAGTACTTC
J: TRBJ2-5; size: .; V: TRBV4-3; D: TRBD1; CDR3: CASSVTYRGLVAETQYF; DNA: TGCGCCAGCAGCGTTACTTACAGGGGGCTCGTCGCAGAGACCCAGTACTTC
J: TRBJ1-1; size: .; V: TRBV5-1; D: .; CDR3: CASSTGAVTEAFF; DNA: TGCGCCAGCAGTACGGGGGCCGTAACTGAAGCTTTCTTT
J: TRBJ1-6; size: .; V: TRBV15; D: .; CDR3: CATSRSDGAGSPLHF; DNA: TGTGCCACCAGCAGATCCGACGGGGCTGGATCACCCCTCCACTTT
J: TRBJ1-5; size: .; V: TRBV30; D: .; CDR3: CAWKIYSNQPQHF; DNA: TGTGCCTGGAAAATTTATAGCAATCAGCCCCAGCATTTT
J: TRBJ1-6; size: .; V: TRBV30; D: .; CDR3: CAWSSHQGGDSPLHF; DNA: TGTGCCTGGAGTTCTCACCAGGGAGGGGACTCACCCCTCCACTTT
J: TRBJ1-2; size: .; V: TRBV6-2/TRBV6-3; D: .; CDR3: CASSYWGPGNNYGYTF; DNA: TGTGCCAGCAGTTACTGGGGGCCCGGGAATAACTATGGCTACACCTTC
J: TRBJ2-5; size: .; V: TRBV3-1/TRBV3-2; D: .; CDR3: CASSQYFPRETQYF; DNA: TGTGCCAGCAGCCAATATTTTCCCAGAGAGACCCAGTACTTC
J: TRBJ1-2; size: .; V: TRBV7-9; D: .; CDR3: CASSPFKGPLYGYTF; DNA: TGTGCCAGCAGCCCCTTTAAGGGCCCCCTCTATGGCTACACCTTC
J: TRBJ1-6; size: .; V: TRBV5-1; D: TRBD1; CDR3: CASTNRDSYNSPLHF; DNA: TGCGCCAGCACCAACCGGGACAGCTATAATTCACCCCTCCACTTT
J: TRBJ2-5; size: .; V: TRBV3-1/TRBV3-2; D: TRBD2; CDR3: CASSNPGTSLETQYF; DNA: TGTGCCAGCAGCAATCCCGGGACTAGCTTAGAGACCCAGTACTTC
J: TRBJ2-2; size: .; V: TRBV5-1; D: .; CDR3: CASSLAGVGPGELFF; DNA: TGCGCCAGCAGCTTGGCCGGGGTAGGCCCCGGGGAGCTGTTTTTT
J: TRBJ1-6; size: once; V: TRBV6-5; D: .; CDR3: CASRGGSSYNSPLHF; DNA: TGTGCCAGCAGGGGGGGAAGCTCCTATAATTCACCCCTCCACTTT
J: TRBJ2-2; size: .; V: TRBV18; D: .; CDR3: CASSPDWGERLFF; DNA: TGTGCCAGCTCACCAGATTGGGGAGAAAGGCTGTTTTTT